These T cell receptor beta chains were read from a single sample in a study of cytomegalovirus exposure and HLA in healthy donors. Generated by immunoSEQ multiplex PCR, the TCRdb table keeps only in-frame clones and is missing some. The data hold around 70,000 clones, with around 73% observed a single time. Sequencing input: PBMCs. The receptors were gathered from a girl aged 5-17 years in good health and CMV-seropositive. Both conserved end residues are part of each CDR3. Each record gives: D gene, J gene, V gene, clone size, CDR3 DNA, CDR3 protein. The D gene is left open where the match is weak. The listing skips clone size in some rows; elsewhere it reads once, few, many or a size class.

D gene: TRBD1
J gene: TRBJ1-2
V gene: TRBV6-5
clone size: NA
CDR3 DNA: TGTGCCAGCAGTTACCTCGGGACAGGAGTTGGCTACACCTTC
CDR3 protein: CASSYLGTGVGYTF

D gene: NA
J gene: TRBJ1-2
V gene: TRBV5-1
clone size: NA
CDR3 DNA: TGCGCCAGCAGCCCCCCAACGAGGGATGGCTACACCTTC
CDR3 protein: CASSPPTRDGYTF

D gene: TRBD2
J gene: TRBJ2-5
V gene: TRBV29-1
clone size: NA
CDR3 DNA: TGCAGCGTGGCCGGGACTAGCGGGAGGGAAGAGACCCAGTACTTC
CDR3 protein: CSVAGTSGREETQYF

D gene: NA
J gene: TRBJ2-1
V gene: TRBV29-1
clone size: NA
CDR3 DNA: TGCAGCGTTAATACGGGAAGGGTGGGCAATGAGCAGTTCTTC
CDR3 protein: CSVNTGRVGNEQFF

D gene: NA
J gene: TRBJ2-3
V gene: TRBV4-1
clone size: once
CDR3 DNA: TGCGCCAGCAGCCAAGGGAGGGTAGAGACAGATACGCAGTATTTT
CDR3 protein: CASSQGRVETDTQYF

D gene: TRBD2
J gene: TRBJ2-5
V gene: TRBV5-4
clone size: NA
CDR3 DNA: TGTGCCAGCAGCGCTACTAGCGCCCGAGAGACCCAGTACTTC
CDR3 protein: CASSATSARETQYF

D gene: NA
J gene: TRBJ1-1
V gene: TRBV6-5
clone size: NA
CDR3 DNA: TGTGCCAGCAGTTTATCCAGGGCAAACACTGAAGCTTTCTTT
CDR3 protein: CASSLSRANTEAFF

D gene: NA
J gene: TRBJ2-7
V gene: TRBV30
clone size: NA
CDR3 DNA: TGTGCCTGGAGTGTACTCTACGAGCAGTACTTC
CDR3 protein: CAWSVLYEQYF

D gene: TRBD1
J gene: TRBJ1-1
V gene: TRBV28
clone size: NA
CDR3 DNA: TGTGCCAGCAGCTGGGGACAGGGGGCAATGGGAGCTTTCTTT
CDR3 protein: CASSWGQGAMGAFF

D gene: NA
J gene: TRBJ1-1
V gene: TRBV7-9
clone size: NA
CDR3 DNA: TGTGCCAGCAGCTTAGTCGTGAACACTGAAGCTTTCTTT
CDR3 protein: CASSLVVNTEAFF

D gene: TRBD1
J gene: TRBJ1-2
V gene: TRBV28
clone size: NA
CDR3 DNA: TGTGCCAGCAGTTACGGACAGGCATATGGCTACACCTTC
CDR3 protein: CASSYGQAYGYTF

D gene: TRBD1
J gene: TRBJ1-2
V gene: TRBV28
clone size: NA
CDR3 DNA: TGTGCCAGCAGTTCGGGACAGAACTATGGCTACACCTTC
CDR3 protein: CASSSGQNYGYTF

D gene: NA
J gene: TRBJ2-7
V gene: TRBV2
clone size: NA
CDR3 DNA: TGTGCCAGCAGTGAAATTGGCAGGGCTTCGGGCGAGCAGTACTTC
CDR3 protein: CASSEIGRASGEQYF

D gene: TRBD2
J gene: TRBJ2-5
V gene: TRBV5-1
clone size: few
CDR3 DNA: TGCGCCAGCAGCTTGCGGCTAGCGGGGGAAGAGACCCAGTACTTC
CDR3 protein: CASSLRLAGEETQYF

D gene: TRBD1
J gene: TRBJ1-1
V gene: TRBV28
clone size: NA
CDR3 DNA: TGTGCCAGCAGTTTACTTAGGACAGGGCGGGCTTTCTTT
CDR3 protein: CASSLLRTGRAFF

D gene: TRBD1
J gene: TRBJ1-6
V gene: TRBV2
clone size: NA
CDR3 DNA: TGTGCCAGCAGTGTGGGGACAGGGAAATGGTCCTATAATTCACCCCTCCACTTT
CDR3 protein: CASSVGTGKWSYNSPLHF

D gene: NA
J gene: TRBJ2-2
V gene: TRBV28
clone size: NA
CDR3 DNA: TGTGCCAGCAGTTTCCCAACTAGCCCCGGGGAGCTGTTTTTT
CDR3 protein: CASSFPTSPGELFF

D gene: TRBD1
J gene: TRBJ1-5
V gene: TRBV28
clone size: NA
CDR3 DNA: TGTGCCAGCAGCCCATATATACTCATTACACAGGGGGAGTATCGGGGCAATCAGCCCCAGCATTTT
CDR3 protein: CASSPYILITQGEYRGNQPQHF

D gene: TRBD2
J gene: TRBJ2-5
V gene: TRBV6-1
clone size: NA
CDR3 DNA: TGTGCCAGCAGTGATAATAGGCTAGCGGAAGAGACCCAGTACTTC
CDR3 protein: CASSDNRLAEETQYF

D gene: NA
J gene: TRBJ1-1
V gene: TRBV30
clone size: NA
CDR3 DNA: TGTGCCTGGAGTGGACAGGCGAACACTGAAGCTTTCTTT
CDR3 protein: CAWSGQANTEAFF

D gene: NA
J gene: TRBJ2-1
V gene: TRBV7-6
clone size: NA
CDR3 DNA: TGTGCCAGCAGCTTAGGTTTGGTCAGCTCCTACAATGAGCAGTTCTTC
CDR3 protein: CASSLGLVSSYNEQFF

D gene: TRBD1
J gene: TRBJ1-4
V gene: TRBV7-2
clone size: NA
CDR3 DNA: TGTGCCAGTTCCCTCGACAGGGGAGAAAAACTGTTTTTT
CDR3 protein: CASSLDRGEKLFF

D gene: NA
J gene: TRBJ1-6
V gene: TRBV6-5
clone size: NA
CDR3 DNA: TGTGCCAGCACCCAAAGGGGTGAGAGGAATTCACCCCTCCACTTT
CDR3 protein: CASTQRGERNSPLHF

D gene: NA
J gene: TRBJ1-2
V gene: TRBV6-6
clone size: NA
CDR3 DNA: TGTGCCAGCAGTTACGACGTCGGGGGAGGCTACACCTTC
CDR3 protein: CASSYDVGGGYTF

D gene: NA
J gene: TRBJ2-3
V gene: TRBV4-1
clone size: NA
CDR3 DNA: TGCGCCAGCAGCCAAGTTCGGGGAATACTCACAGATACGCAGTATTTT
CDR3 protein: CASSQVRGILTDTQYF

D gene: NA
J gene: TRBJ2-7
V gene: TRBV28
clone size: NA
CDR3 DNA: TGTGCCAGCAGTTTACCCCCCTTCGAGCAGTACTTC
CDR3 protein: CASSLPPFEQYF

D gene: TRBD2
J gene: TRBJ2-7
V gene: TRBV6-1
clone size: NA
CDR3 DNA: TGTGCCAGCAGTGAAAACACGAGCGGGGGCCTATACGAGCAGTACTTC
CDR3 protein: CASSENTSGGLYEQYF

D gene: TRBD1
J gene: TRBJ2-7
V gene: TRBV6-5
clone size: NA
CDR3 DNA: TGTGCCAGCAGTTACGGACCGGGACAGGGGTACGAGCAGTACTTC
CDR3 protein: CASSYGPGQGYEQYF

D gene: NA
J gene: TRBJ1-2
V gene: TRBV7-6
clone size: once
CDR3 DNA: TGTGCCAGCAGCTTAGCGCGGGACTATGGCTACACCTTC
CDR3 protein: CASSLARDYGYTF

D gene: TRBD1
J gene: TRBJ1-2
V gene: TRBV11-2
clone size: NA
CDR3 DNA: TGTGCCAGCAGCTTAAATCCCCAGGGGGAAGGCTACACCTTC
CDR3 protein: CASSLNPQGEGYTF

D gene: NA
J gene: TRBJ1-4
V gene: TRBV6-5
clone size: few
CDR3 DNA: TGTGCCAGCACTAATGCCAGGGATTCAGGAAAACTGTTTTTT
CDR3 protein: CASTNARDSGKLFF

D gene: NA
J gene: TRBJ2-1
V gene: TRBV5-8
clone size: NA
CDR3 DNA: TGTGCCAGCAGCTTACCGGAGAGTTGGGACAATGAGCAGTTCTTC
CDR3 protein: CASSLPESWDNEQFF

D gene: TRBD1
J gene: TRBJ2-2
V gene: TRBV29-1
clone size: NA
CDR3 DNA: TGCAGCGTTCCCGGTCGGAGAGGGGGCATAATAAGCGAGAACACCGGGGAGCTGTTTTTT
CDR3 protein: CSVPGRRGGIISENTGELFF

D gene: NA
J gene: TRBJ2-3
V gene: TRBV4-1
clone size: NA
CDR3 DNA: TGCGCCAGCAGCCAAGACAGGGAAAGGGCAGATACGCAGTATTTT
CDR3 protein: CASSQDRERADTQYF

D gene: TRBD2
J gene: TRBJ2-1
V gene: TRBV6-1
clone size: NA
CDR3 DNA: TGTGCCAGCCAGCGGGATCCCTACAATGAGCAGTTCTTC
CDR3 protein: CASQRDPYNEQFF

D gene: NA
J gene: TRBJ2-1
V gene: TRBV28
clone size: NA
CDR3 DNA: TGTGCCAGCAGTTTCGGACAGTCTGGACAGTTCTTC
CDR3 protein: CASSFGQSGQFF

D gene: NA
J gene: TRBJ1-4
V gene: TRBV30
clone size: NA
CDR3 DNA: TGTGCCTGGAGTCCTCACCAGGAAAAACTGTTTTTT
CDR3 protein: CAWSPHQEKLFF

D gene: TRBD2
J gene: TRBJ2-5
V gene: TRBV4-1
clone size: NA
CDR3 DNA: TGCGCCAGCAGCCCTATACTGAGCGGGGAAGAGACCCAGTACTTC
CDR3 protein: CASSPILSGEETQYF

D gene: NA
J gene: TRBJ2-1
V gene: TRBV6-6
clone size: NA
CDR3 DNA: TGTGCCAGCAGTTACTCCGCGGGGAGTTACAATGAGCAGTTCTTC
CDR3 protein: CASSYSAGSYNEQFF

D gene: NA
J gene: TRBJ2-1
V gene: TRBV5-1
clone size: NA
CDR3 DNA: TGCGCCAGCAGCCCCCCCGGCAATGAGCAGTTCTTC
CDR3 protein: CASSPPGNEQFF

D gene: NA
J gene: TRBJ1-2
V gene: TRBV9
clone size: NA
CDR3 DNA: TGTGCCAGCAGCGTAGATCCGACGGAGAGGGGCTACACCTTC
CDR3 protein: CASSVDPTERGYTF

D gene: TRBD1
J gene: TRBJ2-7
V gene: TRBV7-2
clone size: NA
CDR3 DNA: TGTGCCAGCAGCTCCAGGGGGACAAGCGTCGGGGAGCAGTACTTC
CDR3 protein: CASSSRGTSVGEQYF

D gene: NA
J gene: TRBJ2-7
V gene: TRBV28
clone size: NA
CDR3 DNA: TGTGCCAGCAGTTTGAGCCAATTAACTGTAAACGAGCAGTACTTC
CDR3 protein: CASSLSQLTVNEQYF

D gene: NA
J gene: TRBJ1-5
V gene: TRBV4-1
clone size: NA
CDR3 DNA: TGCGCCAGCAGCCAAGATCGGAGTGACAATCAGCCCCAGCATTTT
CDR3 protein: CASSQDRSDNQPQHF

D gene: NA
J gene: TRBJ2-1
V gene: TRBV28
clone size: NA
CDR3 DNA: TGTGCCAGCAGCCCTCCCCCCCCGTACAATGAGCAGTTCTTC
CDR3 protein: CASSPPPPYNEQFF

D gene: NA
J gene: TRBJ1-1
V gene: TRBV10-3
clone size: NA
CDR3 DNA: TGTGCCATCACCCTTGACGGGGTGAACACTGAAGCTTTCTTT
CDR3 protein: CAITLDGVNTEAFF

D gene: TRBD2
J gene: TRBJ2-7
V gene: TRBV30
clone size: NA
CDR3 DNA: TGTGCCTGGAACTTAGGCGGGGGTCACGAGCAGTACTTC
CDR3 protein: CAWNLGGGHEQYF

D gene: NA
J gene: TRBJ1-1
V gene: TRBV5-1
clone size: NA
CDR3 DNA: TGCGCCAGCAGCTTGGATGGTTGGCCCGGCCGGGGAAGCACTGAAGCTTTCTTT
CDR3 protein: CASSLDGWPGRGSTEAFF

D gene: TRBD1
J gene: TRBJ1-2
V gene: TRBV6-5
clone size: NA
CDR3 DNA: TGTGCCAGCAGCATAACCAGGGACAGACTACTCCCGGGGACCTTC
CDR3 protein: CASSITRDRLLPGTF

D gene: NA
J gene: TRBJ1-3
V gene: TRBV30
clone size: few
CDR3 DNA: TGTGCCTTACTACAGGATACTGGAAACACCATATATTTT
CDR3 protein: CALLQDTGNTIYF

D gene: NA
J gene: TRBJ2-1
V gene: TRBV9
clone size: NA
CDR3 DNA: TGTGCCAGCAGCCCCCGGGACTCCCTCTACAATGAGCAGTTCTTC
CDR3 protein: CASSPRDSLYNEQFF

D gene: NA
J gene: TRBJ2-7
V gene: TRBV28
clone size: NA
CDR3 DNA: TGTGCCAGCAGTGGGGAGGTCACTTACGAGCAGTACTTC
CDR3 protein: CASSGEVTYEQYF

D gene: TRBD2
J gene: TRBJ2-1
V gene: TRBV4-2
clone size: few
CDR3 DNA: TGTGCCAGCAGCCAAGGAAGCGGGAGTAGCAATGAGCAGTTCTTC
CDR3 protein: CASSQGSGSSNEQFF

D gene: NA
J gene: TRBJ2-2
V gene: TRBV29-1
clone size: NA
CDR3 DNA: TGCAGCGCCCAGCGGGTAGAATCCGGGGAGCTGTTTTTT
CDR3 protein: CSAQRVESGELFF

D gene: NA
J gene: TRBJ1-5
V gene: TRBV28
clone size: NA
CDR3 DNA: TGTGCCAGCAGTTATACAGGGAATCAGCCCCAGCATTTT
CDR3 protein: CASSYTGNQPQHF